Below, 13 T cell receptor beta chains from the same sample are listed, as sequenced in a study of response to subunit inactivated influenza vaccine. TCRdb recomputed calls from the RT-PCR reads with MiXCR, one row per CDR3 protein. This table has hundreds of thousands of distinct CDR3 sequences, over 11% appearing once. Sequenced material: PBMCs from blood, taken less than 15 days before vaccination. These receptors originate from a man aged 45-60 years who received an inactivated influenza vaccine.

The chain links TRBV3-1 to TRBJ2-5; the D gene is possibly TRBD1 (5 bases). CDR1 is LGHDT, CDR2 YNNKEL, per germline (reference sequence). The CDR3 runs 16 residues. The germline V and J ends were trimmed by 1 base and 1 base, with 13 bases remaining between them. As DNA, the CDR3 is TGTGCCAGCAGCCAAGCCACAGGTTACATCCAAGAGACCCAGTACTTC. This encodes CASSQATGYIQETQYF.

This clonotype was counted at least ten times. This chain joins TRBV5-1 and TRBJ2-5; TRBD1 agrees at 11 bases. Looked up from germline, CDR1 is SGHRS and CDR2 is YFSETQ. The CDR3 extends over 15 amino acids. The V segment lost 2 bases and the J segment 7 bases; nucleotides outside the gene matches: 7. CDR3 sequence reads: CASSLRTGGDGTQYF. The CDR3 DNA reads as TGCGCCAGCAGCTTAAGGACAGGGGGCGACGGGACCCAGTACTTC.

This clonotype was counted at least ten times. This chain joins TRBV11-2 and TRBJ1-1; D unresolved. The germline CDR1 and CDR2 sequences are SGHAT and FQNNGV. Trimming took off 4 bases at V and 10 bases at J, with 10 bases between the two ends. The CDR3 spans 11 residues. The CDR3 sequence is CASSSRIGAFF. The CDR3 nucleotides read TGTGCCAGCAGCTCTCGGATAGGAGCTTTCTTT.

The sample holds a few counts of this clonotype. The chain couples TRBV5-1 to TRBJ2-3; maybe TRBD2 (6 bases). Germline loops: CDR1 SGHRS, CDR2 YFSETQ. CDR3 length equals 13 residues. The ends were cut back, 4 bases at V and 4 bases at J, with 10 bases in the middle. CDR3 amino acids: CASSGLNADTQYF. CDR3 nucleotides: TGCGCCAGCAGCGGACTAAACGCAGATACGCAGTATTTT.

The chain recombines TRBV11-2 with TRBJ2-7, with 9 nucleotides matching TRBD1. The CDR3 totals 14 residues. Germline-derived CDR1 and CDR2 are SGHAT and FQNNGV. V was pared by 10 bases and J by 3 bases, with 10 bases of the junction left unmatched. The DNA of the CDR3 is TGTGCCACGGGACAGGGAGGCAGGATCTACGAGCAGTACTTC. It encodes CATGQGGRIYEQYF.

This clonotype was counted a few times. V is TRBV5-1 and J is TRBJ2-4; unclear D gene. The CDR3 covers 13 residues. Germline CDR1 and CDR2: SGHRS and YFSETQ. Trimming took off 1 base at V and 7 bases at J, with 9 bases between the two ends. DNA of the CDR3: TGCGCCAGCAGCTTGTCGACGGATAACATTCAGTACTTC. This translates into CASSLSTDNIQYF. Supplemented by reference TRBV5-1 and TRBJ2-4, the full variable domain reads KAGVTQTPRYLIKTRGQQVTLSCSPISGHRSVSWYQQTPGQGLQFLFEYFSETQRNKGNFPGRFSGRQFSNSRSEMNVSTLELGDSALYLCASSLSTDNIQYFGAGTRLSVL.

This clonotype was recorded a few times. V is TRBV30 and J is TRBJ2-3; no definite D call. Trimming left V 0 bases short and J 2 bases short, with 15 bases between. Germline V gene sequence: CDR1 GTSNPN, CDR2 SVGIG (reference sequence). The CDR3 extends over 16 amino acids. In DNA, the CDR3 is TGTGCCTGGAGTGTAGGATATCCTCCCCTCACAGATACGCAGTATTTT. Protein sequence: CAWSVGYPPLTDTQYF. Using reference TRBV30 and TRBJ2-3 for the parts outside the CDR3, the full variable domain is SQTIHQWPATLVQPVGSPLSLECTVEGTSNPNLYWYRQAAGRGLQLLFYSVGIGQISSEVPQNLSASRPQDRQFILSSKKLLLSDSGFYLCAWSVGYPPLTDTQYFGPGTRLTVL.

This clonotype turned up a few times. The gene calls are TRBV4-3 and TRBJ2-1; D not resolved. Trimming cost V 0 bases and J 4 bases, with 13 bases left between them. The CDR3 runs 16 residues. The V gene's germline CDR1 is LGHNA and CDR2 YSLEER. In DNA, the CDR3 is TGCGCCAGCAGCCAAGATATAGTAGCACCTTACAATGAGCAGTTCTTC. It yields the protein CASSQDIVAPYNEQFF.

This clonotype was seen more than once but under ten times. This sequence joins TRBV29-1 and TRBJ1-3; D is ambiguous. Germline values: CDR1 SQVTM, CDR2 ANQGSEA. The CDR3 runs 13 residues. The germline V and J ends were trimmed by 2 bases and 1 base, with 6 bases remaining between them. For the CDR3, the DNA is TGCAGCGTTGAAACCGGTTCTGGAAACACCATATATTTT. This codes for CSVETGSGNTIYF.

V gene TRBV12-3 or TRBV12-4 combines with J gene TRBJ2-6; 9 bases line up with TRBD1. The CDR3 has 16 residues. The V gene end was trimmed by 4 bases and the J gene end by 4 bases; junction bases not matched to a gene: 5. CDR3 sequence (DNA): TGTGCCAGCAGTTCCGGGACAGGGTTAGGGGCCAACGTCCTGACTTTC. Translating gives CASSSGTGLGANVLTF.

This clonotype was counted only a few times. One end of the junction varies from germline; a read error may be responsible. This sequence joins TRBV4-2 and TRBJ2-4; D tentatively fits TRBD1 or TRBD2 (5 bases each). The CDR3 loop spans 16 amino acids. Germline V gives CDR1 LGHNA, CDR2 YNFKEQ. CDR3 nucleotides: TGTGCCAGCAGCCAAGGGAACCCAAACCCGGGACGTCATATGCACTTC. It encodes CASSQGNPNPGRHMHF.

A few counts support this clonotype. The chain's CDR3 is CASSPSGTGMNTGELFF. The CDR3 region has the DNA TGCGCCAGCAGCCCCTCCGGGACAGGGATGAACACCGGGGAGCTGTTTTTT. The chain employs TRBV5-1 and TRBJ2-2; 9 bases align to TRBD1. The CDR3 consists of 17 residues. V dropped 4 bases and J dropped 1; count of bases not matched to a gene: 8. From germline, CDR1 is SGHRS and CDR2 YFSETQ.

The sample holds a few counts of this clonotype. The chain combines TRBV20-1 with TRBJ1-1; TRBD1 is a possible D gene (5 bases). Trimming pared 3 bases from V and 3 bases from J, leaving 11 bases between. The CDR3 is 13 amino acids. Germline values: CDR1 DFQATT, CDR2 SNEGSKA (reference sequence). The CDR3 loop is CSARQGSDTEAFF. CDR3 nucleotide sequence: TGCAGTGCTAGGCAGGGTTCGGACACTGAAGCTTTCTTT.